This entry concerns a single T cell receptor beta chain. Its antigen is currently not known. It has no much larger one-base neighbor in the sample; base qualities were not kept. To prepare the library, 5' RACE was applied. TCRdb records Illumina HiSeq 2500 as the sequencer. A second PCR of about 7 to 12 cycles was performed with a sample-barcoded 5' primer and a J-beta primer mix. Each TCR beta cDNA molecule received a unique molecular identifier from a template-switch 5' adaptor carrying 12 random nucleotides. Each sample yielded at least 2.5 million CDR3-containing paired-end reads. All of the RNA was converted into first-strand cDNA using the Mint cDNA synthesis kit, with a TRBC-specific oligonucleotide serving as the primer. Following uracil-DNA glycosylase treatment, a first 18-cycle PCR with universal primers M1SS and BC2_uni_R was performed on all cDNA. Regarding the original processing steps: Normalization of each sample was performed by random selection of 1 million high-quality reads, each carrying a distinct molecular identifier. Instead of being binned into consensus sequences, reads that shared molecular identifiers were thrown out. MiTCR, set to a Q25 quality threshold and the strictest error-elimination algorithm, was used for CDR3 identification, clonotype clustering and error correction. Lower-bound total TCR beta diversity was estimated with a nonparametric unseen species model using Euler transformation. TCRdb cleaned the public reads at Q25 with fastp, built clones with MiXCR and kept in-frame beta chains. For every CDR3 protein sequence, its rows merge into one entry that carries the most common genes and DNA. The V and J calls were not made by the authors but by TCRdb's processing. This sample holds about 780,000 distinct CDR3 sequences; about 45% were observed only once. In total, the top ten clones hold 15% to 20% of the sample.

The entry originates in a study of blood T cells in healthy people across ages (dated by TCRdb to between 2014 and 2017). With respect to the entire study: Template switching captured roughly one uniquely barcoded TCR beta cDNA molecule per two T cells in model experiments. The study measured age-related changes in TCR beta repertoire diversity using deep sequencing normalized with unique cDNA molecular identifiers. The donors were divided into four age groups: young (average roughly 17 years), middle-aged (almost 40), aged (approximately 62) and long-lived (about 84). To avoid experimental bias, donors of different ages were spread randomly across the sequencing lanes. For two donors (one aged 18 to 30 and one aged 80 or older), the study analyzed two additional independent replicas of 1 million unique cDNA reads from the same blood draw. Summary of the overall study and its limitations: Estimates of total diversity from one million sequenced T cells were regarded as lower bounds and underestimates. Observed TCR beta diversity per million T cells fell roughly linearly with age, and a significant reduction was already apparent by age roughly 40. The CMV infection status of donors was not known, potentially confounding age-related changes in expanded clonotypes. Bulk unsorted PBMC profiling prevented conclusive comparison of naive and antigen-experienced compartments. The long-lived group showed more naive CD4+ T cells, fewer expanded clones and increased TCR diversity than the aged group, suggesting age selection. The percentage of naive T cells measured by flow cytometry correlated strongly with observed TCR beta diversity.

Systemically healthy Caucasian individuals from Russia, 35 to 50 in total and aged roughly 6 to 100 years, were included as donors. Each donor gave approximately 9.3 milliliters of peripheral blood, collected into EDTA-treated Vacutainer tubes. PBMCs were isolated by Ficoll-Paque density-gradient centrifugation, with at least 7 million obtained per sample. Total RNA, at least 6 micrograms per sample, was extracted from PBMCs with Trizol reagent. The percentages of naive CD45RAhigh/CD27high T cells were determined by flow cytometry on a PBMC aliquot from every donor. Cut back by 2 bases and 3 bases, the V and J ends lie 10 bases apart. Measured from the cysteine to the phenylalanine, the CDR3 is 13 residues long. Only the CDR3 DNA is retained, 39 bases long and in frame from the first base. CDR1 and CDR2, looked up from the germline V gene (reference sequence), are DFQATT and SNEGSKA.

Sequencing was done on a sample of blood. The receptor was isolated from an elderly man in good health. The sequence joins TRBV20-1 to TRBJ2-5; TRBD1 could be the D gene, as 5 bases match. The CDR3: CSARLLGEETQYF. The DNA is TGCAGTGCTAGACTTTTAGGGGAAGAGACCCAGTACTTC.